One and the same sample provided the 5 T cell receptor beta chains below, sequenced in a study of T cells in Graves' hyperthyroidism and ophthalmopathy. Template material for amplifying TCR beta CDR3 regions consisted of RNA transcripts. The HTBI primer set served for first-round RT-PCR of the TCR CDR3. MiXCR, run by TCRdb on the multiplex PCR reads, gives a single entry per CDR3 protein. Here the sample spans approximately 95,000 distinct CDR3 sequences, approximately 40% being singletons. The sample consisted of peripheral blood or thyroid tissue (not recorded which). These receptors were obtained from a woman aged 25 to 45 with Graves' hyperthyroidism.

This clonotype was seen ten or more times. The chain links TRBV7-9 to TRBJ1-4; D is unresolved. Between the trimmed V and J ends, which lost 3 bases and 4 bases, there was a span of 9 bases. There are 14 residues in the CDR3. In germline, CDR1 is SEHNR, CDR2 FQNEAQ (reference sequence). CDR3: CASSFWEDNEKLFF. DNA for the CDR3: TGTGCCAGCAGCTTCTGGGAAGATAATGAAAAACTGTTTTTT.

This rearrangement joins TRBV20-1 to TRBJ2-7; D perhaps matches TRBD2 (5 bases). Germline lookup yields CDR1 DFQATT and CDR2 SNEGSKA (reference sequence). V lost 6 bases, J lost 3 bases, and 12 bases lay in between. The CDR3 is 12 amino acids. The CDR3 is CSAARTVYEQYF. As DNA, the CDR3 is TGCAGTGCAGCACGGACTGTCTACGAGCAGTACTTC.

This rearrangement joins TRBV28 to TRBJ2-5; perhaps TRBD2 as D (6 bases). The V end was cut by 4 bases, the J end by 9 bases, with 27 bases between. The CDR3 runs to 17 residues. The V gene's germline CDR1 is MDHEN and CDR2 SYDVKM. In nucleotides, the CDR3 is TGTGCCAGCAGTTCCTCACTGTGGAGTGGATATAGGAGGGCCCAGTACTTC. It translates to CASSSSLWSGYRRAQYF.

The rearrangement uses TRBV20-1 and TRBJ2-5, with TRBD2 matching 10 bases. CDR1 is DFQATT, CDR2 SNEGSKA, per germline (reference sequence). After removal of 1 base from V and 3 bases from J, the junction contained 17 bases not matched to a gene. CDR3 length: 19 residues. The CDR3 reads CSARALSLAGSGTKETQYF. CDR3 in DNA: TGCAGTGCTAGAGCGTTGTCACTAGCGGGATCGGGCACCAAAGAGACCCAGTACTTC.

The chain is built from TRBV19 and TRBJ1-5; 7 bases agree with TRBD1. Per the germline V gene, CDR1 is LNHDA and CDR2 is SQIVND (reference sequence). The CDR3 runs to 15 residues. V lost 10 bases, J lost 7 bases, and 16 bases stayed unmatched. The DNA of the CDR3 is TGTGCCACCAAAGCCCCCGGGACAGCAGGGCAGCCCCAGCATTTT. Encoded protein: CATKAPGTAGQPQHF. Drawing the rest from reference TRBV19 and TRBJ1-5, the complete variable domain is DGGITQSPKYLFRKEGQNVTLSCEQNLNHDAMYWYRQDPGQGLRLIYYSQIVNDFQKGDIAEGYSVSREKKESFPLTVTSAQKNPTAFYLCATKAPGTAGQPQHFGDGTRLSIL.